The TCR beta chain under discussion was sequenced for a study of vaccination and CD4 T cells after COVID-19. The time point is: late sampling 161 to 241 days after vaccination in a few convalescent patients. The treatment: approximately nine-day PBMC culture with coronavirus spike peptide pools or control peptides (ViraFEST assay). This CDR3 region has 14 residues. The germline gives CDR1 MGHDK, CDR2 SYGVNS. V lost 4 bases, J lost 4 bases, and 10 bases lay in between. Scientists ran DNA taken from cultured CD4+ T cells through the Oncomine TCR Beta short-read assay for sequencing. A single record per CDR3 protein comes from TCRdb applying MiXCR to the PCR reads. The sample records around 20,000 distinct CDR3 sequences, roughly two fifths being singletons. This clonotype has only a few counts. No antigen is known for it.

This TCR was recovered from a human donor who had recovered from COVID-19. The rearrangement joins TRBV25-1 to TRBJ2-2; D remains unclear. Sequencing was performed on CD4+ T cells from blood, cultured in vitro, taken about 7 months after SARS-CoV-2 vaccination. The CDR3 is CASSVDTPTGELFF. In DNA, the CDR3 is TGTGCCAGCAGTGTTGATACCCCCACCGGGGAGCTGTTTTTT.